This T cell receptor (beta chain) originates from a study of cytomegalovirus exposure and HLA in healthy donors. Study-level findings and limits: Later on, an analysis showed TCR association rates differing by HLA locus, with DRB1 the most and HLA-C the fewest.

Germline values: CDR1 SQVTM, CDR2 ANQGSEA. Trimming shortened V by 5 bases and J by 3 bases, and 13 bases separated the two germline ends. CDR3 length: 13 amino acids. The PCR ran on 60 Vbeta and 13 Jbeta primers. Libraries were prepared by immunoSEQ multiplex PCR; TCRdb keeps only in-frame clonotypes and omits some of them. The sample's table shows around 140,000 clones. As to this clone: The antigen remains undetermined.

The source is a woman aged 18-29 years in good health and CMV-seronegative. The gene calls are TRBV29-1 and TRBJ1-1; the D gene is possibly TRBD1 (6 bases). Sequencing was done on a sample of PBMCs. CDR3 loop: CSVYRDRDTEAFF. The CDR3 DNA is TGCAGCGTTTACAGGGATAGGGACACTGAAGCTTTCTTT.